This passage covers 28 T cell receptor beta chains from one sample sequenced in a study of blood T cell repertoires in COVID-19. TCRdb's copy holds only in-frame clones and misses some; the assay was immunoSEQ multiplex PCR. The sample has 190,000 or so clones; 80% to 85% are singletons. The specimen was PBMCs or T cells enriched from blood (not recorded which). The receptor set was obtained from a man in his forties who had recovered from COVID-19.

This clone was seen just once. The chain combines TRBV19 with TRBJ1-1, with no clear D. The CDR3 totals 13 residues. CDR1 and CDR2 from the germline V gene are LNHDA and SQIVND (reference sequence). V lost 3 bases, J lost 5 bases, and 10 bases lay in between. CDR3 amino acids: CASSIKPTTEAFF. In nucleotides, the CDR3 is TGTGCCAGTAGTATTAAACCGACAACTGAAGCTTTCTTT.

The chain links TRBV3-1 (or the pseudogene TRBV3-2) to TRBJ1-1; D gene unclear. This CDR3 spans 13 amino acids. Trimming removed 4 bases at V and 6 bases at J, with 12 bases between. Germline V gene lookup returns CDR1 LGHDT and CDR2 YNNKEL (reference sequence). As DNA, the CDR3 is TGTGCCAGCAGCCCCGCGAACGGAGCTGAAGCTTTCTTT. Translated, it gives CASSPANGAEAFF.

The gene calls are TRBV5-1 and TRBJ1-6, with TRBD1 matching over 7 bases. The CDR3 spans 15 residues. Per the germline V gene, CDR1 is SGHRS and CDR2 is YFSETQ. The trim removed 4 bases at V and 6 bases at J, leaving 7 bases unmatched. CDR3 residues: CASSPGDSGNSPLHF. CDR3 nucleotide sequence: TGCGCCAGCAGCCCCGGGGACAGCGGTAATTCACCCCTCCACTTT.

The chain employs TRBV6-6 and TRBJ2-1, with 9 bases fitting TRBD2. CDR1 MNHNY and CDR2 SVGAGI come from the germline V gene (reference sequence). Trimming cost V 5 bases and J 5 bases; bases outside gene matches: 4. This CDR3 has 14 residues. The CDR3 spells CASSQRGANNEQFF. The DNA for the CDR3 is TGTGCCAGCAGTCAGCGGGGGGCAAACAATGAGCAGTTCTTC.

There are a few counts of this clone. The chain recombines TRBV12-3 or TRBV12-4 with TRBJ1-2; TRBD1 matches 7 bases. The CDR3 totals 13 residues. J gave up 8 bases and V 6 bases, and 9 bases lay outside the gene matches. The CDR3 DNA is TGTGCCAGCAGCCGCGACGACAGGGTCGGCTACACCTTC. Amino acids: CASSRDDRVGYTF.

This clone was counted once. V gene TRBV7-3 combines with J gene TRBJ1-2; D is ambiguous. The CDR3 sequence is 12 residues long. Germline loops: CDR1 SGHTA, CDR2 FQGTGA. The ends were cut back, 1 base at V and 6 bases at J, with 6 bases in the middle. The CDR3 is CASSLKLDGYTF. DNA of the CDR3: TGTGCCAGCAGCTTAAAGCTCGATGGCTACACCTTC.

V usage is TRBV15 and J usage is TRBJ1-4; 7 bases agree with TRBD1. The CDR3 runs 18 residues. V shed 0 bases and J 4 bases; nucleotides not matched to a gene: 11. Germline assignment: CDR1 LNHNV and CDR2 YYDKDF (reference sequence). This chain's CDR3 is CATSRDPSQTGHNEKLFF. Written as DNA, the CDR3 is TGTGCCACCAGCAGAGATCCCTCTCAGACAGGGCATAATGAAAAACTGTTTTTT.

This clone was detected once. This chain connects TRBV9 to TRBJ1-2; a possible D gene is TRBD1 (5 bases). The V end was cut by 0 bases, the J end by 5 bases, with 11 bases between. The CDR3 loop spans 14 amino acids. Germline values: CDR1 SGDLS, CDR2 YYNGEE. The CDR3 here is CASSVGNRHYGYTF. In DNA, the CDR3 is TGTGCCAGCAGCGTAGGTAACAGGCATTATGGCTACACCTTC. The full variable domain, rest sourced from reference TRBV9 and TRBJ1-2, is DSGVTQTPKHLITATGQRVTLRCSPRSGDLSVYWYQQSLDQGLQFLIQYYNGEERAKGNILERFSAQQFPDLHSELNLSSLELGDSALYFCASSVGNRHYGYTFGSGTRLTVV.

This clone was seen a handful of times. The CDR3 loop is CASSDVRGATEGYTF. The CDR3, as DNA: TGTGCCAGCAGTGACGTTCGGGGGGCGACTGAGGGCTACACCTTC. This chain links TRBV2 with TRBJ1-2; a possible D gene is TRBD1 (6 bases). Germline assignment: CDR1 SNHLY and CDR2 FYNNEI. V was shortened by 3 bases and J by 8 bases, with 19 bases between the two germline ends. CDR3 length: 15 amino acids.

This CDR3 reads CASSLSGDSKLFF. In DNA form, the CDR3 reads TGCGCCAGCAGCTTGTCCGGGGACAGTAAACTGTTTTTT. The J gene is TRBJ1-4, the V gene TRBV5-1; 7 nucleotides match TRBD1. After removal of 1 base from V and 11 bases from J, the junction contained 5 bases not matched to a gene. Germline lookup yields CDR1 SGHRS and CDR2 YFSETQ. This CDR3 is built from 13 residues.

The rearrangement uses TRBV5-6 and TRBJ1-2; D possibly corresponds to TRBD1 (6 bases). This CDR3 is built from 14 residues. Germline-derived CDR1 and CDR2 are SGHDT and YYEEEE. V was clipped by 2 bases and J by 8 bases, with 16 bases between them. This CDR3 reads CASSLPTGNWGYTF. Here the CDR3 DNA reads TGTGCCAGCAGCTTACCGACAGGCAACTGGGGCTACACCTTC. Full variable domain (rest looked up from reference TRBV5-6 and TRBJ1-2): DAGVTQSPTHLIKTRGQQVTLRCSPKSGHDTVSWYQQALGQGPQFIFQYYEEEERQRGNFPDRFSGHQFPNYSSELNVNALLLGDSALYLCASSLPTGNWGYTFGSGTRLTVV.

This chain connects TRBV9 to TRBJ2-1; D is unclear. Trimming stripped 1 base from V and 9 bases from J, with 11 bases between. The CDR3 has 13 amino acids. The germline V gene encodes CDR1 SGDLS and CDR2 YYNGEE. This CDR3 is CASSVTRIGEQFF. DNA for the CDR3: TGTGCCAGCAGCGTAACCAGGATAGGTGAGCAGTTCTTC.

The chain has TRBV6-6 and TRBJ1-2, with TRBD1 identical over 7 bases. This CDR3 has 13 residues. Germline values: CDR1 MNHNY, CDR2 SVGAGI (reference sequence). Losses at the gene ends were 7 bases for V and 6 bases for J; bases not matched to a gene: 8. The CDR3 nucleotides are TGTGCCAGCATTTCACAGGGGAAACATGGCTACACCTTC. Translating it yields CASISQGKHGYTF.

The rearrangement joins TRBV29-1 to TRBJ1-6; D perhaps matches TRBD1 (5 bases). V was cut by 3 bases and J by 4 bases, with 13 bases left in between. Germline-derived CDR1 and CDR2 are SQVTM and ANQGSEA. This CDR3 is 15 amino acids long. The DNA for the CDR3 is TGCAGCGTTGAGGACGACAGCCTTTATAATTCACCCCTCCACTTT. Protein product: CSVEDDSLYNSPLHF.

CDR3 protein: CASSLRLTYTEAFF. In DNA, the CDR3 is TGTGCCAGCAGCCTGCGCCTAACGTACACTGAAGCTTTCTTT. This sequence joins TRBV7-2 and TRBJ1-1; D not resolved. V gave up 5 bases and J gave up 3 bases, with 13 bases separating them. Germline values: CDR1 SGHTA, CDR2 FQGNSA. This CDR3 is 14 amino acids long.

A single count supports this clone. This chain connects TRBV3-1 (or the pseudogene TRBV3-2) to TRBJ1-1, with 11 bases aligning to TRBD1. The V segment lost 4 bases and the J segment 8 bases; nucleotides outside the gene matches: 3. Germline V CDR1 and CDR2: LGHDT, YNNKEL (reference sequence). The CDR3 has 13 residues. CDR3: CASSLGDRGEAFF. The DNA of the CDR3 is TGTGCCAGCAGCCTAGGGGACAGGGGGGAAGCTTTCTTT.

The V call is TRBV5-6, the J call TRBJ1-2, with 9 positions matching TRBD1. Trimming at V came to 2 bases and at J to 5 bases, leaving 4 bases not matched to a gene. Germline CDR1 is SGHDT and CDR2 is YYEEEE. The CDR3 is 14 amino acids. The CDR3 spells CASSFTGTGYGYTF. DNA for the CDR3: TGTGCCAGCAGCTTTACCGGGACAGGGTATGGCTACACCTTC.

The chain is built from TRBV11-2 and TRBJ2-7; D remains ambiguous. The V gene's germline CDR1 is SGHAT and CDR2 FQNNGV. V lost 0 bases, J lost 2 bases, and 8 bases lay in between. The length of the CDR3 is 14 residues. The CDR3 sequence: CASSLDPSPYEQYF. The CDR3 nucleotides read TGTGCCAGCAGCTTAGATCCGTCTCCCTACGAGCAGTACTTC.

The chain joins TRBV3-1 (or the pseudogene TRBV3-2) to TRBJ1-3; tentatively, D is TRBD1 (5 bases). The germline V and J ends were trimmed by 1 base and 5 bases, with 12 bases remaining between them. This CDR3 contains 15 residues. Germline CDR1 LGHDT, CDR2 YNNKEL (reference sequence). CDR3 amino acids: CASSQGQTRRNTIYF. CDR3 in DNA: TGTGCCAGCAGCCAAGGACAGACGAGGAGAAACACCATATATTTT.

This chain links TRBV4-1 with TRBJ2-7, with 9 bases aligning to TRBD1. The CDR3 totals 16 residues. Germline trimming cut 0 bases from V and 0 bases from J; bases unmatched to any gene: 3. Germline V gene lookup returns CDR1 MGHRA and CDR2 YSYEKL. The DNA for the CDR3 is TGCGCCAGCAGCCAAGAGGAGACAGGGGGCTCCTACGAGCAGTACTTC. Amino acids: CASSQEETGGSYEQYF.

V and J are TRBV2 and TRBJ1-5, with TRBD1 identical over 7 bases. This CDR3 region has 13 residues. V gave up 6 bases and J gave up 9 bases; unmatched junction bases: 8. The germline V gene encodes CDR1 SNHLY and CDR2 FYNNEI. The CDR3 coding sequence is TGTGCCAGCAGGACAGGGAGTGTAGGGCCCCAGCATTTT. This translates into CASRTGSVGPQHF.

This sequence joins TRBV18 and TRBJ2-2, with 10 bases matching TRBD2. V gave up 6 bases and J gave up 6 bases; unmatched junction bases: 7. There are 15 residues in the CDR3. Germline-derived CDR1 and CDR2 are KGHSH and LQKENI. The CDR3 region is CASSPSGRDPGELFF. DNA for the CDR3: TGTGCCAGCTCCCCCAGCGGGAGGGACCCCGGGGAGCTGTTTTTT.

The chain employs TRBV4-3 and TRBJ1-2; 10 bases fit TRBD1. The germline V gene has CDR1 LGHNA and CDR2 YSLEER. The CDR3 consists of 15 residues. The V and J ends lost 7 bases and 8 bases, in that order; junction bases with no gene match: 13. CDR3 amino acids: CASIHRDRGKRGYTF. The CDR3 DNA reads TGCGCCAGCATACACCGGGACAGGGGTAAGAGAGGCTACACCTTC.

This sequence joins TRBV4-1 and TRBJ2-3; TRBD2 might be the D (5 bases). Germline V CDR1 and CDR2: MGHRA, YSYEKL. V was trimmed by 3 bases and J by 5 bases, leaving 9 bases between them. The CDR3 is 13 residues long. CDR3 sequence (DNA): TGCGCCAGCAGCCAGGGAGTGGAAGATACGCAGTATTTT. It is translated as CASSQGVEDTQYF.

The CDR3 sequence is CASSLGGPTSTDTQYF. The CDR3 DNA reads TGTGCCAGCAGCTTAGGTGGTCCTACTAGCACAGATACGCAGTATTTT. The rearrangement joins TRBV13 to TRBJ2-3; D call uncertain. Germline-derived CDR1 and CDR2 are PRHDT and FYEKMQ (reference sequence). The CDR3 has 16 amino acids. Deletions cut 0 bases from V and 0 bases from J, with 10 bases between.

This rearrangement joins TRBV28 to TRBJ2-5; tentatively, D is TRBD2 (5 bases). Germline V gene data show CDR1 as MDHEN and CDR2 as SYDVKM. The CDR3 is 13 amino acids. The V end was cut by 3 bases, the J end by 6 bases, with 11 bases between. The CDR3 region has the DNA TGTGCCAGCAGTTTCGGAAACGGGAAGACCCAGTACTTC. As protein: CASSFGNGKTQYF.

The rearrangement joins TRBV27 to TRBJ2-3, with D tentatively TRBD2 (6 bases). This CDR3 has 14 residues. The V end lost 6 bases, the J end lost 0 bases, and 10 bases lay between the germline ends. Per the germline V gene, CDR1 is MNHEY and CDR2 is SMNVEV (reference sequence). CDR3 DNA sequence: TGTGCCAGCAGATTGGGGGGTAGCACAGATACGCAGTATTTT. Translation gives CASRLGGSTDTQYF.

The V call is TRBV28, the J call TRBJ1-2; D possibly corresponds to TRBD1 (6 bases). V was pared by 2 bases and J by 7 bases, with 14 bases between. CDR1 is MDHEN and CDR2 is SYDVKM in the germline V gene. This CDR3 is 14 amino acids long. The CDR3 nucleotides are TGTGCCAGCAGTTTAGGAGGACAGAGTGGTGGCTACACCTTC. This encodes CASSLGGQSGGYTF.